The 10 T cell receptor beta chains below come from one sample, sequenced in a study of shared clonotypes between healthy human individuals. Repertoires were generated with immunoSEQ multiplex PCR, while TCRdb's copy carries only in-frame clones and drops some. The sample consists of hundreds of thousands of clones, 92% of them appearing once. The naive CD8 fraction comprised CD45RO-negative cells positively selected for CCR7 and excluded terminally differentiated effector memory CD45RA+ cells. The specimen sequenced was naive CD8+ T cells sorted from blood. These receptors were taken from a young man in good health.

The chain combines TRBV28 with TRBJ2-5; D unclear. Per the germline V gene, CDR1 is MDHEN and CDR2 is SYDVKM. V shed 2 bases and J shed 1 base, with 8 bases lying between them. This CDR3 region has 14 residues. The CDR3 DNA follows: TGTGCCAGCAGTTTAAGAATAATCCAAGAGACCCAGTACTTC. Its protein product is CASSLRIIQETQYF.

This chain connects TRBV30 to TRBJ2-1, with D perhaps matching TRBD1 or TRBD2 (5 bases each). CDR1 GTSNPN and CDR2 SVGIG come from the germline V gene (reference sequence). The CDR3 covers 15 residues. Trimming took 1 base from V and 5 from J, leaving 15 bases between them. CDR3 sequence: CAWSGAGSYDNEQFF. The CDR3 coding sequence is TGTGCCTGGAGTGGGGCAGGGAGCTATGACAATGAGCAGTTCTTC.

The rearrangement links TRBV7-8 to TRBJ2-1; tentatively, D is TRBD1 (5 bases). In germline, CDR1 is SGHVS, CDR2 FQNEAQ. V lost 3 bases and J 4 bases, leaving 19 bases between the germline ends. The length of the CDR3 is 17 residues. Here the CDR3 DNA reads TGTGCCAGCAGCTTCCACCAGGGTCTCCATGATTACAATGAGCAGTTCTTC. It specifies CASSFHQGLHDYNEQFF.

The V and J genes are TRBV7-2 and TRBJ2-1, with TRBD2 identical over 10 bases. The germline gives CDR1 SGHTA, CDR2 FQGNSA. The CDR3 runs to 16 residues. After removal of 2 bases from V and 4 bases from J, the junction contained 5 bases not matched to a gene. The CDR3 DNA is TGTGCCAGCAGCTTATTCGGACTAGCGGAATACAATGAGCAGTTCTTC. It translates to CASSLFGLAEYNEQFF.

Notes on this clone: The same CDR3 also results from other DNA sequences found in this sample. The rearrangement joins TRBV11-2 to TRBJ2-7; D call uncertain. CDR1 SGHAT and CDR2 FQNNGV come from the germline V gene. V shed 0 bases and J shed 2 bases, with 5 bases lying between them. The CDR3 has 13 amino acids. The CDR3 bases are TGTGCCAGCAGCTTAGAGGTCCCCTACGAGCAGTACTTC. As protein: CASSLEVPYEQYF. Full variable domain (missing parts from reference TRBV11-2 and TRBJ2-7): EAGVAQSPRYKIIEKRQSVAFWCNPISGHATLYWYQQILGQGPKLLIQFQNNGVVDDSQLPKDRFSAERLKGVDSTLKIQPAKLEDSAVYLCASSLEVPYEQYFGPGTRLTVT.

This clone was detected only once. The V and J genes are TRBV29-1 and TRBJ2-7; D is uncertain. This CDR3 has 15 residues. The V and J ends lost 2 bases and 6 bases respectively, with 20 bases between them. CDR1 is SQVTM and CDR2 is ANQGSEA in the germline V gene. In nucleotides, the CDR3 is TGCAGCGTTGAACCCATGGGCGACCCGAGTGGCGAGCAGTACTTC. Protein product: CSVEPMGDPSGEQYF.

The genes are TRBV6-1 and TRBJ2-1, with 9 bases fitting TRBD1. The V and J ends lost 8 bases and 3 bases, in that order; junction bases with no gene match: 5. The germline gives CDR1 MNHNS, CDR2 SASEGT. The CDR3 length is 14 residues. CDR3 in DNA: TGTGCCAGCGGGGGGGGACAGGGCTACAATGAGCAGTTCTTC. It translates to CASGGGQGYNEQFF.

V and J are TRBV9 and TRBJ2-3; either TRBD1 or TRBD2 may supply D (6 bases each). The V gene lost 5 bases and the J gene lost 0 bases, with 10 bases spanning the gap. The germline V gene encodes CDR1 SGDLS and CDR2 YYNGEE. The CDR3 consists of 14 residues. The CDR3: CASRRGQSTDTQYF. In nucleotides, the CDR3 is TGTGCCAGCAGACGGGGGCAAAGCACAGATACGCAGTATTTT.

CDR3 in amino acids: CASSTSGLTDTQYF. DNA of the CDR3: TGTGCCAGCAGCACCAGCGGGCTGACAGATACGCAGTATTTT. The genes are TRBV7-3 and TRBJ2-3, with D possibly being TRBD2 (6 bases). Deletions cut 5 bases from V and 3 bases from J, with 12 bases between. Germline V gives CDR1 SGHTA, CDR2 FQGTGA. The CDR3 spans 14 residues.

This clone came up once. V usage is TRBV7-9 and J usage is TRBJ1-2, with TRBD1 matching 12 bases. CDR3 length equals 17 residues. From germline, CDR1 is SEHNR and CDR2 FQNEAQ (reference sequence). J lost 2 bases, V lost 5 bases, and 9 bases had no gene match. CDR3 loop: CASSQGTGGERNYGYTF. The CDR3 nucleotides are TGTGCCAGCAGCCAGGGGACAGGGGGCGAGCGAAACTATGGCTACACCTTC.